This T cell receptor (beta chain) was sequenced for a study of beta chain features in type 1 diabetes. Via CD45RO/CCR7/CD25/CD127/CD95/CD27, cells of the CD4+ naive, central memory, regulatory and stem cell-like memory subsets were sorted. CDR3 size: 14 residues. CDR1 SQVTM and CDR2 ANQGSEA come from the germline V gene. V gave up 1 base and J gave up 1 base, with 11 bases separating them. Sequencing targeted expressed TCRB transcripts, as all isolated RNA had been reverse transcribed. The data were produced by immunoSEQ multiplex PCR, yet TCRdb's version contains in-frame clones alone and is incomplete. The sample yields hundreds of thousands of clones, roughly 12% seen once. Comment on this clone: The antigen is not known.

Study observations and caveats: Possible PCR preference for shorter templates applied equally to patients and controls. Within each of all four CD4+ subsets, Type 1 diabetes patients had TCRB CDR3s that were moderately but significantly shorter.

The sequence was collected from a man aged 18 to 35 with type 1 diabetes. The sequenced sample consisted of naive CD4+ T cells from blood. V usage is TRBV29-1 and J usage is TRBJ2-7; possibly TRBD2 for D (7 bases). As DNA, the CDR3 is TGCAGCGTTGAAGTGGGGGGGCCGTCCTACGAGCAGTACTTC. Its protein product is CSVEVGGPSYEQYF.